This TCR beta chain was recovered during a study of blood T cell repertoires in COVID-19. Study-level background: Sample material is recorded as cDNA or gDNA derived from T cells, B-cell-depleted T cells, or PBMCs.

Sequencing used immunoSEQ multiplex PCR; TCRdb keeps in-frame clones, though not all of them. The data show hundreds of thousands of clones, under 90% seen once. Participant age was about 18 to 95 years, and participants resided in about two dozen US areas. This CDR3 is 14 amino acids long. Per germline, CDR1 SGHNT and CDR2 YYREEE (reference sequence). The V end lost 0 bases, the J end lost 1 base, and 6 bases lay between the germline ends. The clonotype comes from a woman in her thirties or forties who had been exposed to COVID-19. Material for sequencing was PBMCs or T cells enriched from blood (not recorded which). V gene TRBV5-4 combines with J gene TRBJ2-3; TRBD1 might be the D (6 bases). The CDR3 sequence is CASSLDRGTDTQYF. In DNA, the CDR3 is TGTGCCAGCAGCTTGGACAGGGGCACAGATACGCAGTATTTT.